These 32 T cell receptor beta chains were sequenced from one sample in a study of cytomegalovirus exposure and HLA in healthy donors. Vbeta (60) and Jbeta (13) primers were used in the PCR. Clones were sequenced by immunoSEQ multiplex PCR, and TCRdb holds only the in-frame ones, with some missing. The sample totals some 83,000 clones. Sequencing input: PBMCs. All receptors derive from a woman in her 30s in good health and CMV-seronegative.

This sequence joins TRBV4-1 and TRBJ2-7; D uncertain. Trimming stripped 0 bases from V and 1 base from J, with 7 bases between. Per germline, CDR1 MGHRA and CDR2 YSYEKL. The CDR3 has 14 residues. The chain's CDR3 is CASSQEFVSYEQYF. DNA for the CDR3: TGCGCCAGCAGCCAAGAGTTTGTATCCTACGAGCAGTACTTC.

The chain carries TRBV6-1 and TRBJ2-7; 10 bases line up with TRBD1. This CDR3 contains 15 residues. J lost 7 bases, V lost 4 bases, and 10 bases had no gene match. The germline V gene has CDR1 MNHNS and CDR2 SASEGT. CDR3 in DNA: TGTGCCAGCAGTGCTCGGGACAGGGGAGAAGGTGAGCAGTACTTC. Translated, it gives CASSARDRGEGEQYF.

This chain links TRBV5-1 with TRBJ1-5, with TRBD1 matching 11 bases. The CDR3 is 16 residues long. V gave up 4 bases and J gave up 7 bases; unmatched junction bases: 10. The germline gives CDR1 SGHRS, CDR2 YFSETQ. As DNA, the CDR3 is TGCGCCAGCAGCCCGGGACAGGGGGGCATAAGCCAGCCCCAGCATTTT. This codes for CASSPGQGGISQPQHF.

The rearrangement uses TRBV7-2 and TRBJ1-6; D uncertain. Germline V gene lookup returns CDR1 SGHTA and CDR2 FQGNSA. The CDR3 is made up of 13 amino acids. Trimming stripped 4 bases from V and 7 bases from J, with 8 bases between. The DNA for the CDR3 is TGTGCCAGCAGCTCGGGAAACAATTCACCCCTCCACTTT. This codes for CASSSGNNSPLHF.

V gene TRBV19 combines with J gene TRBJ1-1; D is ambiguous. The V end lost 4 bases, the J end lost 3 bases, and 9 bases lay between the germline ends. Germline V gene lookup returns CDR1 LNHDA and CDR2 SQIVND (reference sequence). The CDR3 consists of 13 residues. CDR3 coding DNA: TGTGCCAGTAGTAAGGGAGAGTACACTGAAGCTTTCTTT. It yields the protein CASSKGEYTEAFF.

This chain links TRBV7-2 with TRBJ1-1; D is unclear. This CDR3 region has 12 residues. Germline values: CDR1 SGHTA, CDR2 FQGNSA. Deletions cut 4 bases from V and 10 bases from J, with 13 bases between. CDR3 coding DNA: TGTGCCAGCAGCTCGAGTACTACCGGAGCTTTCTTT. Translated: CASSSSTTGAFF. Drawing the rest from reference TRBV7-2 and TRBJ1-1, the complete variable domain is GAGVSQSPSNKVTEKGKDVELRCDPISGHTALYWYRQSLGQGLEFLIYFQGNSAPDKSGLPSDRFSAERTGGSVSTLTIQRTQQEDSAVYLCASSSSTTGAFFGQGTRLTVV.

The chain recombines TRBV4-1 with TRBJ2-5, with TRBD2 identical over 9 bases. The CDR3 sequence is 14 residues long. Trimming at V came to 4 bases and at J to 3 bases, leaving 3 bases not matched to a gene. Looked up from germline, CDR1 is MGHRA and CDR2 is YSYEKL. CDR3 DNA sequence: TGCGCCAGCAGCCGAGTAGCGGGGGAAGAGACCCAGTACTTC. Its translation: CASSRVAGEETQYF.

The chain uses TRBV5-1 and TRBJ2-2; 11 nucleotides line up with TRBD2. Germline CDR1 reads SGHRS; CDR2 reads YFSETQ. The CDR3 has 18 amino acids. Trimming cost V 2 bases and J 1 base; bases outside gene matches: 7. The CDR3 sequence is CASSLLAGERGNTGELFF. CDR3 DNA: TGCGCCAGCAGCTTACTAGCGGGAGAACGCGGGAACACCGGGGAGCTGTTTTTT. Using reference TRBV5-1 and TRBJ2-2 for the parts outside the CDR3, the full variable domain is KAGVTQTPRYLIKTRGQQVTLSCSPISGHRSVSWYQQTPGQGLQFLFEYFSETQRNKGNFPGRFSGRQFSNSRSEMNVSTLELGDSALYLCASSLLAGERGNTGELFFGEGSRLTVL.

This sequence joins TRBV4-2 and TRBJ2-5; TRBD1 might be the D (5 bases). CDR1 LGHNA and CDR2 YNFKEQ come from the germline V gene. Trimming cost V 2 bases and J 2 bases, with 12 bases left between them. The CDR3 runs 15 residues. CDR3 in DNA: TGTGCCAGCAGCCAACCATCGCAGGGACAAGAGACCCAGTACTTC. It translates to CASSQPSQGQETQYF.

This rearrangement joins TRBV4-2 to TRBJ1-1; 11 bases match TRBD1. V shed 4 bases and J 3 bases; nucleotides not matched to a gene: 4. This CDR3 contains 15 residues. CDR1 and CDR2 from the germline V gene are LGHNA and YNFKEQ. This chain's CDR3 is CASSPGQGADTEAFF. Here the CDR3 DNA reads TGTGCCAGCAGCCCAGGACAGGGGGCCGACACTGAAGCTTTCTTT.

This chain joins TRBV5-1 and TRBJ1-5; 12 bases agree with TRBD1. CDR1 and CDR2 (germline): SGHRS, YFSETQ. This CDR3 comprises 15 residues. After removal of 4 bases from V and 5 bases from J, the junction contained 4 bases not matched to a gene. The CDR3: CASSPGTGGDQPQHF. CDR3 DNA: TGCGCCAGCAGCCCCGGGACAGGGGGCGATCAGCCCCAGCATTTT.

This chain links TRBV5-6 with TRBJ2-7, with 7 bases fitting TRBD2. Germline assignment: CDR1 SGHDT and CDR2 YYEEEE. CDR3 length: 14 residues. Trimming removed 4 bases from V and 0 bases from J; junction bases left unmatched: 4. The CDR3 sequence: CASSLRTSSYEQYF. CDR3 DNA sequence: TGTGCCAGCAGCCTACGGACTAGCTCCTACGAGCAGTACTTC. The whole variable domain, filled in from reference TRBV5-6 and TRBJ2-7, reads DAGVTQSPTHLIKTRGQQVTLRCSPKSGHDTVSWYQQALGQGPQFIFQYYEEEERQRGNFPDRFSGHQFPNYSSELNVNALLLGDSALYLCASSLRTSSYEQYFGPGTRLTVT.

The J gene is TRBJ2-7, the V gene TRBV6-1; no clear D. The germline V gene encodes CDR1 MNHNS and CDR2 SASEGT. The CDR3 runs to 15 residues. With 2 bases removed from V and 2 bases from J, the gap between germline ends came to 13 bases. CDR3: CASSEIINGAYEQYF. In DNA, the CDR3 is TGTGCCAGCAGTGAAATTATTAACGGTGCCTACGAGCAGTACTTC.

The CDR3 bases are TGCGCCAGCAGCTTGGCCGGGTCCCAACGGGAGACCCAGTACTTC. Translating it yields CASSLAGSQRETQYF. This chain connects TRBV5-1 to TRBJ2-5; the D is unclear. Germline V lookup: CDR1 SGHRS, CDR2 YFSETQ. The CDR3 sequence is 15 residues long. Trimming removed 0 bases at V and 5 bases at J, with 14 bases between.

The rearrangement links TRBV19 to TRBJ2-7, with TRBD1 matching 9 bases. The V gene's germline CDR1 is LNHDA and CDR2 SQIVND (reference sequence). This CDR3 is 13 amino acids long. J lost 9 bases, V lost 5 bases, and 8 bases had no gene match. The CDR3: CASSPDRGMVQYF. DNA for the CDR3: TGTGCCAGTAGTCCCGACAGGGGGATGGTGCAGTACTTC.

The chain carries TRBV6-1 and TRBJ1-4; possible D gene TRBD1, 5 bases. The V end was cut by 1 base, the J end by 10 bases, with 19 bases between. The CDR3 totals 16 residues. Germline CDR1 is MNHNS and CDR2 is SASEGT. Here the CDR3 DNA reads TGTGCCAGCAGTGAAGTCGGATGGCAGGGCGAAGGAAAACTGTTTTTT. Residues: CASSEVGWQGEGKLFF.

This chain joins TRBV28 and TRBJ2-7; 7 positions match TRBD1. Germline CDR1 and CDR2: MDHEN and SYDVKM. The CDR3 totals 13 residues. The J segment lost 5 bases and the V segment lost 6 bases, leaving 7 bases of the junction unmatched. DNA for the CDR3: TGTGCCAGCAGCCTTGACAGGGTGCACGAGCAGTACTTC. Protein sequence: CASSLDRVHEQYF.

The chain links TRBV6-1 to TRBJ1-1; possibly TRBD1 for D (5 bases). Trimming removed 0 bases at V and 11 bases at J, with 13 bases between. Germline CDR1 reads MNHNS; CDR2 reads SASEGT. The CDR3 contains 13 residues. Written as DNA, the CDR3 is TGTGCCAGCAGTGAAGCGAGGGCAGGGAGGGCTTTCTTT. Protein: CASSEARAGRAFF.

The chain employs TRBV2 and TRBJ1-2; TRBD1 might be the D (5 bases). Germline assignment: CDR1 SNHLY and CDR2 FYNNEI. The CDR3 loop spans 14 amino acids. Between the trimmed V and J ends, which lost 1 base and 6 bases, there was a span of 12 bases. CDR3 region: CASSEEGLGHGYTF. In nucleotides, the CDR3 is TGTGCCAGCAGTGAAGAGGGACTAGGGCATGGCTACACCTTC.

The genes are TRBV7-2 and TRBJ2-7; maybe TRBD2 (6 bases). Germline-derived CDR1 and CDR2 are SGHTA and FQGNSA. The CDR3 has 17 residues. Between the trimmed V and J ends, which lost 1 base and 4 bases, there was a span of 20 bases. The CDR3 sequence is CASSLEWGETFSYEQYF. CDR3 DNA sequence: TGTGCCAGCAGCTTAGAGTGGGGGGAAACTTTCTCTTACGAGCAGTACTTC.

The chain links TRBV6-1 to TRBJ1-6; D is unresolved. V was shortened by 0 bases and J by 10 bases, with 13 bases between the two germline ends. The CDR3 consists of 15 residues. CDR1 MNHNS and CDR2 SASEGT come from the germline V gene. The CDR3 is CASSEATSGGSPLHF. CDR3 DNA: TGTGCCAGCAGTGAAGCCACGAGCGGAGGGTCACCCCTCCACTTT.

The CDR3 DNA sequence: TGTGCCTGGAGTAGGGCTAGCGGGACAGATACGCAGTATTTT. Translated, it gives CAWSRASGTDTQYF. The chain is built from TRBV30 and TRBJ2-3; 8 nucleotides agree with TRBD2. V shed 2 bases and J 3 bases; nucleotides not matched to a gene: 4. The CDR3 covers 14 residues. CDR1 GTSNPN and CDR2 SVGIG come from the germline V gene (reference sequence).

On this clone itself: In the same sample, other DNA sequences code for this CDR3. The chain combines TRBV28 with TRBJ2-7; D ambiguous. From germline, CDR1 is MDHEN and CDR2 SYDVKM. V was clipped by 3 bases and J by 3 bases, with 3 bases between them. This CDR3 is built from 11 residues. The CDR3 reads CASSLRYEQYF. DNA of the CDR3: TGTGCCAGCAGTTTGCGCTACGAGCAGTACTTC.

The rearrangement links TRBV6-5 to TRBJ1-3, with TRBD1 as a possible D gene (6 bases). Trimming shortened V by 2 bases and J by 4 bases, and 12 bases separated the two germline ends. Germline-derived CDR1 and CDR2 are MNHEY and SVGAGI. The CDR3 loop spans 15 amino acids. CDR3 residues: CASSYGKGGGNTIYF. DNA of the CDR3: TGTGCCAGCAGTTACGGAAAGGGGGGGGGAAACACCATATATTTT.

The gene calls are TRBV19 and TRBJ1-1; TRBD1 aligns across 8 bases. Germline V gene lookup returns CDR1 LNHDA and CDR2 SQIVND (reference sequence). CDR3 length equals 15 residues. V dropped 5 bases and J dropped 6; count of bases not matched to a gene: 11. The chain's CDR3 is CASSWGTGGLAEAFF. The DNA of the CDR3 is TGTGCCAGTAGTTGGGGCACAGGGGGTTTGGCTGAAGCTTTCTTT.

V usage is TRBV28 and J usage is TRBJ2-5; 8 bases fit TRBD1. Germline V gives CDR1 MDHEN, CDR2 SYDVKM. This CDR3 spans 13 amino acids. The V segment lost 5 bases and the J segment 5 bases; nucleotides outside the gene matches: 4. CDR3: CASSDRGRETQYF. CDR3 nucleotide sequence: TGTGCCAGCAGTGACAGGGGACGGGAGACCCAGTACTTC.

The chain links TRBV27 to TRBJ2-3; D gene ambiguous. V lost 5 bases to trimming and J lost 2 bases, with 11 bases between them. Germline-derived CDR1 and CDR2 are MNHEY and SMNVEV (reference sequence). This CDR3 contains 14 residues. The CDR3 region has the DNA TGTGCCAGCAGTACAATACCCCCCACAGATACGCAGTATTTT. It specifies CASSTIPPTDTQYF.

V and J are TRBV5-1 and TRBJ2-5; no clear D. Per the germline V gene, CDR1 is SGHRS and CDR2 is YFSETQ. The CDR3 extends over 14 amino acids. V was trimmed by 1 base and J by 2 bases, leaving 9 bases between them. CDR3 sequence reads: CASSLYSTQETQYF. CDR3 DNA sequence: TGCGCCAGCAGCTTGTATAGCACTCAAGAGACCCAGTACTTC.

The J gene is TRBJ2-7, the V gene TRBV11-2, with D maybe TRBD1 (6 bases). The germline CDR1 and CDR2 sequences are SGHAT and FQNNGV. Deletions cut 3 bases from V and 4 bases from J, with 10 bases between. The CDR3 loop spans 13 amino acids. The CDR3 is CASSFTGSYEQYF. The DNA for the CDR3 is TGTGCCAGCAGCTTTACAGGGTCATACGAGCAGTACTTC.

The rearrangement uses TRBV5-1 and TRBJ2-1; 7 bases are a match to TRBD1. CDR3 size: 14 residues. In germline, CDR1 is SGHRS, CDR2 YFSETQ. The ends lost 9 bases at V and 9 bases at J; junction bases unmatched: 15. CDR3 nucleotides: TGCGCCACCCAAAGGAGGACAGGCGAGGGTGAGCAGTTCTTC. It codes for CATQRRTGEGEQFF. Together with reference TRBV5-1 and TRBJ2-1, the CDR3 gives the full variable domain: KAGVTQTPRYLIKTRGQQVTLSCSPISGHRSVSWYQQTPGQGLQFLFEYFSETQRNKGNFPGRFSGRQFSNSRSEMNVSTLELGDSALYLCATQRRTGEGEQFFGPGTRLTVL.

This chain uses TRBV6-5 with TRBJ2-6; 8 bases align to TRBD1. This CDR3 spans 12 amino acids. Germline V CDR1 and CDR2: MNHEY, SVGAGI. The DNA of the CDR3 is TGTGGGACAGGGACAGGGGCCAACGTCCTGACTTTC. Translation: CGTGTGANVLTF.

The J gene is TRBJ2-1, the V gene TRBV29-1; TRBD1 matches 11 bases. Germline CDR1 and CDR2: SQVTM and ANQGSEA. V shed 8 bases and J 8 bases; nucleotides not matched to a gene: 8. This CDR3 region has 13 residues. CDR3 amino acids: CSLSGQGAHEQFF. The CDR3 DNA follows: TGCAGCCTGTCCGGACAGGGGGCCCATGAGCAGTTCTTC.